This T cell receptor beta chain was obtained from a study of naive and memory T cell subsets. Findings of the study overall: The power law exponent of TCR abundance differed between naive and memory cells.

Two oligonucleotides, mixed equimolar, formed the beta constant-region primer covering TRBC1 and TRBC2. Ligated cDNA was amplified by four rounds of PCR with nested alpha and beta constant-region primers and SP2. TCRdb independently ran MiXCR on the UMI-ligation and nested PCR reads; one entry per CDR3 protein. The profile shows over 30,000 distinct CDR3 sequences, roughly 18% of them singletons. This clonotype was seen a handful of times. What it binds is not known. This CDR3 spans 18 amino acids. Germline CDR1 KGHSH, CDR2 LQKENI. Trimming shortened V by 0 bases and J by 1 base, and 13 bases separated the two germline ends. Alpha and beta libraries were amplified separately from the second PCR onward. Cells stained for CD3, CD4, CD8, CD45RA, CD27 and viability were sorted into four CD45RA/CD27 subsets.

The sequenced material came from effector memory CD4+ T cells from blood. Specified subset: effector memory, CD45RA- CD27-. V usage is TRBV18 and J usage is TRBJ2-6; a weak D match, TRBD1 (5 bases). The TCR comes from a human donor in good health. Here the CDR3 reads CASSPPGARTSGANVLTF. The DNA of the CDR3 is TGTGCCAGCTCACCACCTGGCGCCAGGACATCTGGGGCCAACGTCCTGACTTTC.